This TCR beta chain was retrieved from a study of T cells in Graves' hyperthyroidism and ophthalmopathy (dated by TCRdb to the late 2010s). Background on the whole study: Peripheral blood samples were taken at initial diagnosis, before any treatment was given. TCR V-J signatures able to tell the groups apart were searched for in a discovery cohort of some 100 patients, of whom more than 40 had Graves' ophthalmopathy and around 56 had stable Graves' hyperthyroidism. The paper reports TCR Vbeta CDR3 sequencing of roughly 140 peripheral blood samples: around 45 ophthalmopathy, fewer than 80 hyperthyroidism and approximately 17 progressor patients. Once sampling was done, hyperthyroidism patients were given methimazole at a starting dose of 30 mg daily, whereas ophthalmopathy patients were given high-dose intravenous methylprednisolone. For training and testing, the 100 or so patients in the discovery cohort were randomly divided in a 7:3 ratio. The study also compared thyroid tissue and blood T-cell repertoires from several Graves' hyperthyroidism patients. Prospective prediction of ophthalmopathy was tested in an independent validation cohort consisting of about 19 hyperthyroidism patients and around 16 patients who later progressed to ophthalmopathy. General study outcomes and caveats: No statistical method was used to set the sample size in advance, and investigators knew the group allocation. Most expanded thyroid clonotypes (frequency above 0.001) were also detected in blood, a finding suggesting that blood repertoires may reflect thyroid immune responses. In validation, progression to ophthalmopathy was predicted by the model with almost 71% sensitivity and 72.22% specificity, a median of roughly 6.4 months before onset. A 13 V-J signature model separated ophthalmopathy from stable hyperthyroidism, with around 91% sensitivity and about 81% specificity in cross-validation and 80%/75% in testing.

Reading the germline V gene gives CDR1 MDHEN and CDR2 SYDVKM. V and J are truncated by 2 bases and 10 bases respectively, leaving an intervening sequence of 12 bases. From the cysteine up to the phenylalanine, the CDR3 has a length of 14 residues. Just CDR3 DNA is preserved here, 42 bases in frame from base 1. The TCR beta CDR3 regions were amplified from RNA transcripts. The first round of RT-PCR for the TCR CDR3 was performed with the HTBI primer set and the Qiagen OneStep RT-PCR kit. A second multiplex PCR round built the libraries, followed by size selection and purification. Libraries were sequenced paired-end with 100 bp reads on an Illumina HiSeq2000. The original pipeline was this. SOAPnuke was used to process the raw data, with reads discarded if the reads contained adapters or uncalled bases, had a mean Phred below 15, or lacked an exact constant-primer or identifier match. High-quality paired reads were merged using COPE v1.2.5, and each unique nucleotide sequence was defined as a clonotype. MiTCR v1.1 was used to align clonotypes to the IMGT TRBV, TRBD and TRBJ reference segments. The analysis included only V-J combinations with a frequency above 0.0001, which together covered roughly 99% of the repertoires. A TCS score was defined as the ratio between F50 (clonal expansion) and ExV (chaos), using BLOSUM62-based TCRdist between CDR3 peptides within each V-J. Welch's t-statistics and random forest reduced around 520 V-J features to about 13, which were used in a naive Bayes classifier (R e1071). TCRdb reran the public reads through fastp at Q25 and MiXCR, keeping productive beta chains. A single entry per CDR3 protein holds the most common genes and DNA from its merged rows. Clone size and V and J calls follow TCRdb, not the original study. Counted in this sample were 150,000 or so distinct CDR3 sequences; about 9% of them appeared once. Around 20% of the sample belongs to the ten largest clones.

This clonotype was seen more than once but under ten times. Its antigen is currently not known. Base qualities are missing; no much larger clone stands one base away. The hyperthyroidism patients were between 18 and 65 years old and newly diagnosed, with a disease duration of less than 2 months. Any patient with an uncontrolled infection, another autoimmune disease, pregnancy or lactation was excluded. Diagnoses relied on clinical symptoms, serum thyroxine and TRAb, thyroid ultrasound and orbital computed tomography. Blood from progressor patients was drawn when they were first diagnosed with hyperthyroidism, before any ophthalmopathy symptoms appeared. PBMCs were isolated from about 9 ml of fresh peripheral blood by Ficoll-Paque density gradient centrifugation. Progressor patients were defined as those initially diagnosed with Graves' hyperthyroidism in whom ophthalmopathy developed during follow-up. Total RNA was extracted with Trizol reagent, and quality was checked on an Agilent 2100 Bioanalyzer.

Sequencing was carried out using blood. The sequence came from a young woman with Graves' hyperthyroidism that later progressed to Graves' ophthalmopathy. This sequence uses TRBV28 and TRBJ1-6; TRBD1 is a weak D gene call, 6 bases matching. The CDR3 region: CASSLRGVNSPLHF. The sequenced DNA: TGTGCCAGCAGTTTAAGGGGGGTGAACTCACCCCTCCACTTT.